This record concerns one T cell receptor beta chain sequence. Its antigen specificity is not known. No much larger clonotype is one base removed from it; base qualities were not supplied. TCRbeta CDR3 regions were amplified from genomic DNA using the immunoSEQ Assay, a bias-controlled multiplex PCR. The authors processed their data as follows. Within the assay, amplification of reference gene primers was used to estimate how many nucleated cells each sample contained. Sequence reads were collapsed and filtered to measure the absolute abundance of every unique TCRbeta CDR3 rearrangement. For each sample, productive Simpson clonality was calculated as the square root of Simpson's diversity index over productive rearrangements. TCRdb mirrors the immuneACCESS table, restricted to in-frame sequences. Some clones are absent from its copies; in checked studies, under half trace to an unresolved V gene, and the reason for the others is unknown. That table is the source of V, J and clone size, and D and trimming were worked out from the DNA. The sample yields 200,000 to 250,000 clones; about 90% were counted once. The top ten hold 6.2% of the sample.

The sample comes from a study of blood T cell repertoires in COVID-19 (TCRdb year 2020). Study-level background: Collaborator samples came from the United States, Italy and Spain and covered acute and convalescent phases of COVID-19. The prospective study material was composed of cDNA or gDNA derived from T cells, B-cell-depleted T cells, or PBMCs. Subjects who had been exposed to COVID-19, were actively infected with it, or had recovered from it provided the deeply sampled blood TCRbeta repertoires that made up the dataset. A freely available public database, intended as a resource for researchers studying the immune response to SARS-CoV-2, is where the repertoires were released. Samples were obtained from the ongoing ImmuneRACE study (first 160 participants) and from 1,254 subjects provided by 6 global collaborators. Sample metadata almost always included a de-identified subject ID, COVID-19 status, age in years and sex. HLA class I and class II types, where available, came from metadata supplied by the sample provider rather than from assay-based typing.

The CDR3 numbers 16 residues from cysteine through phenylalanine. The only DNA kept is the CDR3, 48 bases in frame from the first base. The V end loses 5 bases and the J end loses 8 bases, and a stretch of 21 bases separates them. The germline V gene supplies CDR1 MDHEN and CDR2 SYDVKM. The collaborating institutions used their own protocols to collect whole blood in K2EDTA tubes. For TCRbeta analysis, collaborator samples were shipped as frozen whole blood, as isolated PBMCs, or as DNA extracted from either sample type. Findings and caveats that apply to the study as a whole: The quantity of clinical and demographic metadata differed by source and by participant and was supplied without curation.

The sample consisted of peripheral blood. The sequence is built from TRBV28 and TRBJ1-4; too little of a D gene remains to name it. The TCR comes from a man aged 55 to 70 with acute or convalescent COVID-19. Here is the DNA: TGTGCCAGCAGTCCCCCGCGGACGGATCCGGGGGAAAAACTGTTTTTT. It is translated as CASSPPRTDPGEKLFF.